The rows below give T cell receptor beta chains drawn from one sample of a study of blood T cell repertoires in COVID-19. Sequencing was performed with immunoSEQ multiplex PCR; in TCRdb, only in-frame clones are kept and a portion is missing. The sample contains over 80,000 clones, 91% of which appear only once. Sequenced material: peripheral blood. The source of these receptors is a human donor with active COVID-19. The donor label of this sample is uncertain. Both conserved end residues are part of each CDR3. A D gene is named only where the DNA matches it firmly. Only part of the rows carry a size: once, few, many, or a class if the clone is expanded.

TRBD2	TRBV15	TRBJ2-3	-	TGTGCCACCAGCAGTCCGCGTCCCGGCCAGGGAGCGGGGGATTCAGATACGCAGTATTTT	CATSSPRPGQGAGDSDTQYF
-	TRBV5-1	TRBJ1-3	-	TGCGCCAGCAGCGGAACATACGGGGGACTGCTCGGCTCTGGAAACACCATATATTTT	CASSGTYGGLLGSGNTIYF
TRBD1	TRBV2	TRBJ1-2	-	TGTGCCAGCAGTGTCGATGGGACAGGCAATGGCTACACCTTC	CASSVDGTGNGYTF
-	TRBV19	TRBJ1-2	-	TGTGCCAGTAATAAGAAGGATAATCCGACGGAAGCGTGGGGCTACACCTTC	CASNKKDNPTEAWGYTF
-	TRBV4-1	TRBJ2-7	-	TGCGCCAGCAGCCACCAGGACTCCACCTACGAGCAGTACTTC	CASSHQDSTYEQYF
TRBD1	TRBV5-6	TRBJ1-2	once	TGTGCCAGCAGTCTGGGACAGGTGACTTATGGCTACACCTTC	CASSLGQVTYGYTF
TRBD2	TRBV10-2	TRBJ2-2	-	TGCGCCAGCAGTGGAATTGGCGGGGGGGCCGGGGTTTTCACCGGGGAGCTGTTTTTT	CASSGIGGGAGVFTGELFF
-	TRBV24-1	TRBJ1-2	-	TGTGCCACCAGTACTTCCGATTTAAGCGGCTACACCTTC	CATSTSDLSGYTF
TRBD1	TRBV6-5	TRBJ2-1	-	TGTGCCAGCTCACGGGACAGGGCCTTGCATGAGCAGTTCTTC	CASSRDRALHEQFF
TRBD1	TRBV6-4	TRBJ2-5	-	TGTGCCAGCAGTGACGACAGGGTCTACGGTTCTAGAACCCAGTACTTC	CASSDDRVYGSRTQYF
-	TRBV5-1	TRBJ2-1	-	TGCGCCAGCAGCGGCACAACCTACAATGAGCAGTTCTTC	CASSGTTYNEQFF
TRBD1	TRBV29-1	TRBJ1-1	-	TGCAGCGTTGTATTGCAGGGGGCGAACACTGAAGCTTTCTTT	CSVVLQGANTEAFF
-	TRBV24-1	TRBJ2-1	-	TGTGCCACCAGTGATTCGGGCCGTGGGGGAGGAGGTGAGCAGTTCTTC	CATSDSGRGGGGEQFF
TRBD1	TRBV19	TRBJ1-1	-	TGTGCCAGTAGTATATCGACAGGGGGGGGGACTGAAGCTTTCTTT	CASSISTGGGTEAFF
-	TRBV3-1/TRBV3-2	TRBJ2-5	-	TGTGCCAGCAGCCAAACAGGGACACAAGAGACCCAGTACTTC	CASSQTGTQETQYF
TRBD2	TRBV5-1	TRBJ2-7	-	TGCGCCAGCACGGCGCTCCCGGGGGAGGGACTTTACGAGCAGTACTTC	CASTALPGEGLYEQYF
-	TRBV2	TRBJ1-2	-	TGTGCCAGCAGTGAACGGACAATATGGGGCTACACCTTC	CASSERTIWGYTF
TRBD1	TRBV10-2	TRBJ1-5	-	TGCGCCAGCAAACCAGGGACAGCTAATCAGCCCCAGCATTTT	CASKPGTANQPQHF
-	TRBV5-3	TRBJ1-2	-	TGTGCCAGAAGCCATAAATGGGTCGGCGGATACTATGGCTACACCTTC	CARSHKWVGGYYGYTF
TRBD2	TRBV4-1	TRBJ2-3	-	TGCGCCAGCAGCCCCTCGGGGGCTAGCGGGGGCACAGATACGCAGTATTTT	CASSPSGASGGTDTQYF
TRBD1	TRBV5-1	TRBJ2-1	-	TGCGCCAGCAGCTTGGCCCGGGACAGGGGGTTTATTGGGAATGAGCAGTTCTTC	CASSLARDRGFIGNEQFF
-	TRBV14	TRBJ1-6	-	TGTGCCAGCAGCCAGTTGGGCGGGAGGTCACCCCTCCACTTT	CASSQLGGRSPLHF
-	TRBV5-6	TRBJ2-6	few	TGTGCCAGCAGCCCGGAGGGCAGGGAAGGGGCCAACGTCCTGACTTTC	CASSPEGREGANVLTF
-	TRBV5-1	TRBJ1-5	-	TGCGCCAGCAGCTTGGGAGGGAATAGTGGCCAGCCCCAGCATTTT	CASSLGGNSGQPQHF
TRBD1	TRBV7-8	TRBJ1-3	-	TGTGCCAGCAGCTTCCGACAGGGGGATCTGTCTGGAAACACCATATATTTT	CASSFRQGDLSGNTIYF
TRBD1	TRBV5-6	TRBJ2-7	-	TGTGCCAGCAGCTCGCAGGGGGCCATCCTCTACGAGCAGTACTTC	CASSSQGAILYEQYF
-	TRBV2	TRBJ2-5	-	TGTGCCAGCAGCCTACTCAAGGGGGGGTCGGGGACCCAGTACTTC	CASSLLKGGSGTQYF
-	TRBV3-1/TRBV3-2	TRBJ1-1	-	TGTGCCAGCAGCCCTAAGGGAGTGAACACTGAAGCTTTCTTT	CASSPKGVNTEAFF
-	TRBV7-9	TRBJ2-5	-	TGTGCCAGCAGCTTAGTAGCAGGAAGGGGCGACGAGACCCAGTACTTC	CASSLVAGRGDETQYF
TRBD1	TRBV6-2/TRBV6-3	TRBJ1-2	few	TGTGCCAGCAGTCGACAGGGGGCCGTGGATGGCTACACCTTC	CASSRQGAVDGYTF
-	TRBV12-3/TRBV12-4	TRBJ2-7	-	TGTGCCAGCAGTTTGAACCAGGTCGAGCAGTACTTC	CASSLNQVEQYF
TRBD2	TRBV3-1/TRBV3-2	TRBJ2-7	-	TGTGCCAGCAGCCAAACTAGCGGGGATTCCTACGAGCAGTACTTC	CASSQTSGDSYEQYF
-	TRBV9	TRBJ1-1	-	TGTGCCAGCAGCGTAGTCGACAGGAGTAACACTGAAGCTTTCTTT	CASSVVDRSNTEAFF
-	TRBV9	TRBJ1-2	few	TGTGCCAGCAGCGTAGCTACCGGACGAGGGAACTATGGCTACACCTTC	CASSVATGRGNYGYTF
TRBD2	TRBV7-2	TRBJ2-4	once	TGTGCCAGCAGCTTAGGGGAGGGCCGGGCGGACATTCAGTACTTC	CASSLGEGRADIQYF
TRBD1	TRBV6-6	TRBJ1-5	once	TGTGCCAGCAGTTTCACAGGGGGCGGCAATCAGCCCCAGCATTTT	CASSFTGGGNQPQHF
TRBD1	TRBV2	TRBJ2-5	-	TGTGCCAGCAGTGAAGGGGGACAGGGGGCAGAGACCCAGTACTTC	CASSEGGQGAETQYF
TRBD1	TRBV2	TRBJ2-7	-	TGTGCCAGCAGTGAACCGGGACAGGGCATTTACGAGCAGTACTTC	CASSEPGQGIYEQYF
TRBD2	TRBV7-9	TRBJ2-1	-	TGTGCCAGCAGCTCCAATGGGGGGGGCAATGAGCAGTTCTTC	CASSSNGGGNEQFF
TRBD1	TRBV29-1	TRBJ1-2	-	TGCAGCGCCACCGGGACAGGTTATGGCTACACCTTC	CSATGTGYGYTF
-	TRBV21-1	TRBJ2-1	-	TGTGCCAGCAGCAAAGAGGGACTAGCGGTAGGGAATGAGCAGTTCTTC	CASSKEGLAVGNEQFF
-	TRBV3-1/TRBV3-2	TRBJ2-7	-	TGTGCCAGCAGCCAAGATGTGTCTCTCTACGAGCAGTACTTC	CASSQDVSLYEQYF
TRBD1	TRBV19	TRBJ1-5	-	TGTGCCAGTAGTATAGCCGGGACAGCCCTTTGGCCCCAGCATTTT	CASSIAGTALWPQHF